This T cell receptor beta chain came from a study of response to subunit inactivated influenza vaccine. Study-level points and caveats: Authors suggested seasonal influenza vaccinations each recruit few new T cells.

Using its own MiXCR run on the RT-PCR reads, TCRdb lists one record per CDR3 protein. The table records 150,000 to 200,000 distinct CDR3 sequences, roughly 11% of them present only once. This CDR3 has 17 residues. With 5 bases clipped from V and 5 bases from J, the junction kept 11 bases outside the gene matches. CDR1 and CDR2 from the germline V gene are SGHTA and FQGTGA. Worth noting for this clonotype: Its antigen is currently unknown.

The chain couples TRBV7-3 to TRBJ2-5, with TRBD2 identical over 13 bases. The receptor's source is a man aged 45-65 years who received an inactivated influenza vaccine. This material consisted of non-naive T cells sorted from PBMCs, taken roughly 46 days after vaccination. The CDR3 DNA sequence: TGTGCCAGCAGCCCCGGGGGACTAGCGGGAAGGAGGGAGACCCAGTACTTC. Translation gives CASSPGGLAGRRETQYF. Complete variable domain (other parts from reference TRBV7-3 and TRBJ2-5): GAGVSQTPSNKVTEKGKYVELRCDPISGHTALYWYRQSLGQGPEFLIYFQGTGAADDSGLPNDRFFAVRPEGSVSTLKIQRTERGDSAVYLCASSPGGLAGRRETQYFGPGTRLLVL.